This T cell receptor beta chain was captured in a study of blood T cell repertoires in COVID-19. Study as a whole: The origin of the acute and convalescent COVID-19 samples was the United States, Italy and Spain. The analysed material was cDNA or gDNA that came from T cells, B-cell-depleted T cells, or PBMCs.

In the source study's methods: Amplification of reference gene primers provided the estimated nucleated cell counts. Assay: immunoSEQ multiplex PCR; the TCRdb copy retains only in-frame clones and omits some. V and J calls and clone size are as listed in that table; D and trimming were resolved from the DNA. The table records around 240,000 clones, approximately 86% of them present only once. CDR1 is SGDLS, CDR2 YYNGEE, per germline. The CDR3 is 15 amino acids. V shed 4 bases and J shed 9 bases, with 20 bases lying between them. The TCR was taken from a woman in her thirties who had recovered from COVID-19. Sequenced material: peripheral blood. This sequence joins TRBV9 and TRBJ2-1; tentatively, D is TRBD1 (6 bases). In nucleotides, the CDR3 is TGTGCCAGCAGCCCCAGCCTACAGGGTTACTCTGAGCAGTTCTTC. This codes for CASSPSLQGYSEQFF.